Given below is one T cell receptor beta chain in context. In the original processing: How many nucleated cells were present was estimated from reference gene primer amplification. Some clones are missing from TCRdb's copy, which holds only in-frame ones; the method was immunoSEQ multiplex PCR. That table supplies the V and J calls and clone size; D and trimming were determined from the DNA. In the table there are approximately 160,000 clones, around 86% of which are singletons. Seattle patients were enrolled while actively infected and followed longitudinally. The germline V and J ends were trimmed by 5 bases and 6 bases, with 17 bases remaining between them. This CDR3 has 14 amino acids. Looked up from germline, CDR1 is SGHTA and CDR2 is FQGNSA. The data are from a study of blood T cell repertoires in COVID-19. Study-level background: Researchers got acute and convalescent COVID-19 samples from the United States, Italy and Spain. PBMCs, B-cell-depleted T cells, or T cells provided the cDNA or gDNA that made up the material.

The source of this sequence is a man aged 55 to 70 with COVID-19, enrolled during active disease. Sequencing was done on a sample of peripheral blood. This rearrangement joins TRBV7-2 to TRBJ2-7, with D possibly TRBD2 on 6 matching bases. CDR3 sequence reads: CASSQGGVQREQYF. Here the CDR3 DNA reads TGTGCCAGCAGCCAAGGAGGGGTGCAACGCGAGCAGTACTTC.